These T cell receptor beta chains were read from a single sample in a study of CD8+ T cells in alopecia areata. Clones were read by immunoSEQ multiplex PCR, and TCRdb kept only the in-frame ones, dropping some. Found here are roughly 200,000 clones, 50% to 60% of them singletons; the top ten hold 3% to 3.5%. The starting material was CD4+ T cells sorted from blood, obtained at week 4, from a patient treated with tofacitinib. The receptors come from a human donor with alopecia areata. Both conserved end residues are part of each CDR3. D genes are given only for firm matches. Size is stated for part of the rows, as once, few or many counts, or as a class when the clone is expanded.

v_call,j_call,clone_size,d_call,cdr3_nt,cdr3_aa
TRBV5-1,TRBJ2-7,NA,NA,TGCGCCAGCAGCAGGGACGGATACGAGCAGTACTTC,CASSRDGYEQYF
TRBV30,TRBJ1-6,NA,NA,TGTGCCTGGAGTGTACGGCTCAGGGTCGGTTCACCCCTCCACTTT,CAWSVRLRVGSPLHF
TRBV18,TRBJ2-5,NA,NA,TGTGCCAGCTCACCGGGACAAGAGACCCAGTACTTC,CASSPGQETQYF
TRBV2,TRBJ2-6,NA,NA,TGTGCCAGCATTAGGCCCTCTGGGGCCAACGTCCTGACTTTC,CASIRPSGANVLTF
TRBV6-5,TRBJ1-1,few,NA,TGTGCCAGCACCCGAGGGGACTTTGAAGCTTTCTTT,CASTRGDFEAFF
TRBV29-1,TRBJ1-2,few,NA,TGCAGCGTTGCCCCTAGACACACTAACTATGGCTACACCTTC,CSVAPRHTNYGYTF
TRBV28,TRBJ1-2,NA,TRBD1,TGTGCCAGCAGTCCCACAGGGGTTAGAGGCTACACCTTC,CASSPTGVRGYTF
TRBV23-1,TRBJ1-6,NA,NA,TGCGCCAGCAGTCAGGCACCCCTCCACTTT,CASSQAPLHF
TRBV5-6,TRBJ1-2,NA,NA,TGTGCCAGCAGCTTAGACTATGGCTACACCTTC,CASSLDYGYTF
TRBV5-1,TRBJ2-5,NA,TRBD1,TGCGCCAGCAGCGGACAGGGGGGCTTCGAAGAGACCCAGTACTTC,CASSGQGGFEETQYF
TRBV15,TRBJ2-7,few,TRBD1,TGTGCCACCAGCACCGACAGGGGATTCTACGAGCAGTACTTC,CATSTDRGFYEQYF
TRBV15,TRBJ2-7,NA,TRBD1,TGTGCCACCAGCAGCTTGGGACAGGGAGGCTCCTACGAGCAGTACTTC,CATSSLGQGGSYEQYF
TRBV2,TRBJ1-2,NA,NA,TGTGCCAGCAGCGCGACAGGATCCTTGGGCTACACCTTC,CASSATGSLGYTF
TRBV29-1,TRBJ2-1,NA,TRBD2,TGCAGCGTTGGTTACCGAGCGGGGGGGAAGGAGCAGTTCTTC,CSVGYRAGGKEQFF
TRBV29-1,TRBJ2-5,NA,NA,TGCAGCGTTGGATATTCGGCGGACCCCCGTGAGACCCAGTACTTC,CSVGYSADPRETQYF
TRBV11-1,TRBJ2-2,NA,NA,TGTGCCAGCAGCCAAGGAACTTGGGAGGTCAACACCGGGGAGCTGTTTTTT,CASSQGTWEVNTGELFF
TRBV9,TRBJ1-2,few,NA,TGTGCCAGCAGCGCTGAGAGGAGGGTCTCGATGGGGGGCTACACCTTC,CASSAERRVSMGGYTF
TRBV2,TRBJ1-1,NA,NA,TGTGCCAGCAGTTTAGAGGGGAACACTGAAGCTTTCTTT,CASSLEGNTEAFF
TRBV7-8,TRBJ2-6,NA,TRBD1,TGTGCCAGCAGCCCAAAGACAGGGCTCCTTGGGGCCAACGTCCTGACTTTC,CASSPKTGLLGANVLTF
TRBV6-5,TRBJ1-5,NA,NA,TGTGCCAGCAGCCCACAAAGAGATCAGCCCCAGCATTTT,CASSPQRDQPQHF
TRBV6-6,TRBJ2-7,NA,TRBD1,TGTGCCAGCAGATCCACCACGGGACAGCAATCCTACGAGCAGTACTTC,CASRSTTGQQSYEQYF
TRBV5-1,TRBJ1-1,NA,NA,TGCGCCAGCAGCTGGGGGACGGGGCCCGAGGGGACTTTCTTT,CASSWGTGPEGTFF
TRBV29-1,TRBJ2-7,few,TRBD1,TGCAGCGTCGACACGGACAGGGGGACCTACGAGCAGTACTTC,CSVDTDRGTYEQYF
TRBV27,TRBJ2-7,NA,TRBD2,TGTGCCAGCAACATGGGGCGGGGGGCTTCCTACGAGCAGTACTTC,CASNMGRGASYEQYF
TRBV2,TRBJ1-5,NA,TRBD1,TGTGCCAGCCGCCAACAGGGGAGCAATCAGCCCCAGCATTTT,CASRQQGSNQPQHF
TRBV5-4,TRBJ1-1,NA,NA,TGTGCCAGCAGCTTGGACGGACAGAACACTGAAGCTTTCTTT,CASSLDGQNTEAFF
TRBV29-1,TRBJ1-5,few,NA,TGCAGCGTCGAAGGAGGGGTCGGTCAGCCCCAGCATTTT,CSVEGGVGQPQHF